Below are 25 T cell receptor beta chains sequenced from a single sample in a study of T cells in Graves' hyperthyroidism and ophthalmopathy. Amplification of TCR beta CDR3 regions used RNA as the template. Researchers ran a first-round RT-PCR on the TCR CDR3 using the HTBI primer set. MiXCR, run by TCRdb on the multiplex PCR reads, gives a single entry per CDR3 protein. The top ten clones hold around 30% of a sample with 600,000 to 800,000 distinct CDR3 sequences, over 35% of them seen once. Source material: blood. These receptor sequences come from a woman in her forties with Graves' hyperthyroidism.

The sample holds many counts of this clonotype. The V gene is TRBV12-3 or TRBV12-4, the J gene TRBJ1-2; D is perhaps TRBD1 (5 bases). This CDR3 has 12 amino acids. V was trimmed by 5 bases and J by 10 bases, leaving 14 bases between them. The CDR3 here is CASSPGTGNYTF. The CDR3 nucleotides read TGTGCCAGCAGTCCCGGGACCGGGAACTACACCTTC.

This chain uses TRBV15 with TRBJ2-5; tentatively, D is TRBD1 (6 bases). Trimming left V 5 bases short and J 5 bases short, with 15 bases between. CDR1 is LNHNV and CDR2 is YYDKDF in the germline V gene (reference sequence). CDR3 length equals 14 residues. In DNA, the CDR3 is TGTGCCACCAGCTTGGCCCGAAGGGGGGAGACCCAGTACTTC. It specifies CATSLARRGETQYF.

About this clonotype: This may arise from a read error, as a much more abundant clone is one base away. The chain is built from TRBV2 and TRBJ2-5; the match to TRBD2 covers 7 bases. The CDR3 extends over 13 amino acids. In germline, CDR1 is SNHLY, CDR2 FYNNEI. The CDR3 reads CANSRDYQETLYF. The CDR3 DNA reads as TGTGCCAATTCCCGGGACTATCAAGAGACCCTGTACTTC. The complete variable domain, with remaining parts taken from reference TRBV2 and TRBJ2-5, reads EPEVTQTPSHQVTQMGQEVILRCVPISNHLYFYWYRQILGQKVEFLVSFYNNEISEKSEIFDDQFSVERPDGSNFTLKIRSTKLEDSAMYFCANSRDYQETLYFGPGTRLLVL.

This clonotype occurred many times. V gene TRBV20-1 combines with J gene TRBJ1-2; D unresolved. The V end lost 0 bases, the J end lost 0 bases, and 11 bases lay between the germline ends. Looked up from germline, CDR1 is DFQATT and CDR2 is SNEGSKA (reference sequence). This CDR3 is 15 amino acids long. Here the CDR3 reads CSARDGALANYGYTF. The CDR3 coding sequence is TGCAGTGCTAGAGACGGTGCCCTCGCTAACTATGGCTACACCTTC.

This clonotype came up a few times. An end of the junction does not agree with germline; a read error may underlie this. The rearrangement joins TRBV11-2 to TRBJ1-5, with a weak D call TRBD1 (6 bases). The CDR3 loop spans 14 amino acids. Germline CDR1 is SGHAT and CDR2 is FQNNGV. DNA of the CDR3: TGTGCCAGCAGTTTAGAAGGGGGTTGGCAGCCCCAGCATTTT. Translation: CASSLEGGWQPQHF.

This clonotype was observed a handful of times. This chain links TRBV10-1 with TRBJ2-3, with 9 bases lining up with TRBD2. Germline loops: CDR1 WNHNN, CDR2 SYGVQD (reference sequence). J lost 3 bases, V lost 5 bases, and 3 bases had no gene match. CDR3 length equals 14 residues. The DNA of the CDR3 is TGCGCCAGCAGTCAAGCGGGGGGAACAGATACGCAGTATTTT. The encoded protein is CASSQAGGTDTQYF.

Concerning this clonotype: Mismatch with germline at one junction end may stem from a read error. The rearrangement uses TRBV10-3 and TRBJ1-5, with 8 positions matching TRBD1. The germline V gene encodes CDR1 ENHRY and CDR2 SYGVKD. The CDR3 covers 15 residues. CDR3 amino acids: CASSASTGGNQPQHF. CDR3 DNA: TGTGCCAGCAGTGCGTCGACAGGGGGCAATCAGCCCCAGCATTTT.

The table lists this clonotype with a few counts. The chain couples TRBV7-2 to TRBJ2-7, with TRBD1 identical over 8 bases. V was clipped by 8 bases and J by 5 bases; unmatched bases: 8. This CDR3 region has 13 residues. Per germline, CDR1 SGHTA and CDR2 FQGNSA. The CDR3 reads CASSPTGVNEQYF. In DNA, the CDR3 is TGTGCCAGCTCACCGACAGGGGTCAACGAGCAGTACTTC.

This clonotype showed up just a few times. CDR3: CASSLLGTGSYGYTF. The CDR3 DNA sequence: TGCGCCAGCAGCTTGTTAGGGACCGGCTCCTATGGCTACACCTTC. The J gene is TRBJ1-2, the V gene TRBV5-1; D perhaps matches TRBD1 (5 bases). CDR1 is SGHRS, CDR2 YFSETQ, per germline. The length of the CDR3 is 15 residues. Trimming removed 1 base from V and 4 bases from J, with 14 bases in between.

This clonotype was recorded at least ten times. The chain couples TRBV24-1 to TRBJ1-4, with 10 positions matching TRBD1. The CDR3 totals 15 residues. Germline V gene data show CDR1 as KGHDR and CDR2 as SFDVKD. Trimming cost V 2 bases and J 6 bases; bases outside gene matches: 2. The CDR3 loop is CATSDSGTGDEKLFF. In DNA, the CDR3 is TGTGCCACCAGTGATTCCGGGACAGGGGATGAAAAACTGTTTTTT.

The chain recombines TRBV10-3 with TRBJ1-2, with 7 bases aligning to TRBD1. This CDR3 comprises 14 residues. Unmatched junction bases numbered 6, after V lost 7 bases and J lost 1 base. Germline CDR1 is ENHRY and CDR2 is SYGVKD. CDR3 in DNA: TGTGCCATCAACCCGAACAGGGGTAACTATGGCTACACCTTC. Translating it yields CAINPNRGNYGYTF.

This clonotype has at least ten counts. The chain joins TRBV4-2 to TRBJ1-1, with D maybe TRBD1 (5 bases). Trimming removed 0 bases from V and 8 bases from J, with 13 bases in between. This CDR3 region has 14 residues. Germline V gives CDR1 LGHNA, CDR2 YNFKEQ. This chain's CDR3 is CASSQDGEGLEAFF. The CDR3 DNA is TGTGCCAGCAGCCAAGATGGGGAGGGGCTGGAAGCTTTCTTT.

The sample holds many counts of this clonotype. The V gene is TRBV4-3, the J gene TRBJ1-1; D remains unclear. V lost 8 bases and J 1 base, leaving 11 bases between the germline ends. The CDR3 spans 13 residues. Looked up from germline, CDR1 is LGHNA and CDR2 is YSLEER. The DNA of the CDR3 is TGCGCCAGCCGCTCTTGGGAGAACACTGAAGCTTTCTTT. This translates into CASRSWENTEAFF.

With regard to this clonotype: This may stem from a read error, because a much larger clone lies one nucleotide away. The chain joins TRBV19 to TRBJ1-1; D is unresolved. This CDR3 is 15 amino acids long. Per germline, CDR1 LNHDA and CDR2 SQIVND (reference sequence). This CDR3 is CAGSTLPGGNTEAFF. DNA of the CDR3: TGTGCCGGTAGTACCCTCCCGGGTGGGAACACTGAAGCTTTCTTT.

The V and J genes are TRBV7-3 and TRBJ2-3, with D uncertain. The CDR3 is 15 amino acids. Per germline, CDR1 SGHTA and CDR2 FQGTGA. V lost 2 bases and J 2 bases, leaving 11 bases between the germline ends. The CDR3 here is CASSLLQLYTDTQYF. CDR3 DNA sequence: TGTGCCAGCAGCTTATTACAACTCTACACAGATACGCAGTATTTT.

J is TRBJ2-5 and V is TRBV7-9; a possible D gene is TRBD1 (6 bases). Germline V gene sequence: CDR1 SEHNR, CDR2 FQNEAQ (reference sequence). CDR3 length: 13 amino acids. V was shortened by 6 bases and J by 9 bases, with 17 bases between the two germline ends. CDR3 nucleotide sequence: TGTGCCAGCAGTCCAGGGGTGGAACAGCCCCAGTACTTC. Amino acid sequence: CASSPGVEQPQYF. Full variable domain (outside the CDR3, taken from reference TRBV7-9 and TRBJ2-5): DTGVSQNPRHKITKRGQNVTFRCDPISEHNRLYWYRQTLGQGPEFLTYFQNEAQLEKSRLLSDRFSAERPKGSFSTLEIQRTEQGDSAMYLCASSPGVEQPQYFGPGTRLLVL.

In its sample, this clonotype was seen once. V and J are TRBV12-3 or TRBV12-4 and TRBJ2-7; the D is unclear. Trimming stripped 3 bases from V and 5 bases from J, with 11 bases between. There are 13 residues in the CDR3. The DNA of the CDR3 is TGTGCCAGCAGTTTCCGTCCCCGGGACGAGCAGTACTTC. Translating it yields CASSFRPRDEQYF.

V usage is TRBV7-2 and J usage is TRBJ2-5, with D unresolved. Germline assignment: CDR1 SGHTA and CDR2 FQGNSA. V gave up 6 bases and J gave up 1 base, with 12 bases separating them. The CDR3 has 14 residues. CDR3 amino acids: CASSPQGLQETQYF. The CDR3 DNA follows: TGTGCCAGCAGTCCTCAAGGGCTCCAAGAGACCCAGTACTTC.

The V call is TRBV29-1, the J call TRBJ2-3; 7 positions match TRBD2. After removal of 6 bases from V and 1 base from J, the junction contained 10 bases not matched to a gene. Germline CDR1 SQVTM, CDR2 ANQGSEA. This CDR3 has 15 residues. The CDR3 region has the DNA TGCAGCGTCACTGGGGGGGGAAAGGGCACAGATACGCAGTATTTT. As protein: CSVTGGGKGTDTQYF.

This chain connects TRBV20-1 to TRBJ1-2; D might be TRBD1 (6 bases). The V end was cut by 0 bases, the J end by 2 bases, with 10 bases between. CDR3 length: 14 amino acids. CDR1 is DFQATT and CDR2 is SNEGSKA in the germline V gene (reference sequence). CDR3 loop: CSARDRTGNYGYTF. The CDR3 DNA sequence: TGCAGTGCTAGAGATAGAACAGGGAACTATGGCTACACCTTC.

This clonotype was seen ten or more times. CDR3 loop: CASSPGTGVVYGYTF. CDR3 nucleotides: TGTGCCAGCAGCCCGGGGACAGGGGTTGTCTATGGCTACACCTTC. This chain uses TRBV5-6 with TRBJ1-2, with 10 bases that match TRBD1. V was pared by 4 bases and J by 4 bases, with 7 bases of the junction left unmatched. The CDR3 is made up of 15 amino acids. Germline V gene sequence: CDR1 SGHDT, CDR2 YYEEEE.

In this sample, this clonotype turned up many times. The chain links TRBV29-1 to TRBJ1-1, with 8 bases identical to TRBD1. The V gene's germline CDR1 is SQVTM and CDR2 ANQGSEA. The CDR3 is made up of 12 amino acids. V gave up 7 bases and J gave up 5 bases; unmatched junction bases: 6. The CDR3: CSATRQGTEAFF. The CDR3 DNA reads TGCAGCGCCACCAGACAGGGGACTGAAGCTTTCTTT.

This clonotype has just a few counts. This CDR3 reads CSARETSRTWGTEAFF. DNA for the CDR3: TGCAGTGCTAGAGAAACCTCCCGGACTTGGGGCACTGAAGCTTTCTTT. This chain links TRBV20-1 with TRBJ1-1, with no clear D. The CDR3 is 16 residues long. Germline values: CDR1 DFQATT, CDR2 SNEGSKA (reference sequence). The V and J ends lost 0 bases and 4 bases respectively, with 18 bases between them.

This clonotype was counted at least ten times. The chain is built from TRBV6-5 and TRBJ1-4; TRBD1 is a possible D gene (6 bases). The CDR3 contains 15 residues. Per germline, CDR1 MNHEY and CDR2 SVGAGI. V shed 6 bases and J shed 7 bases, with 18 bases lying between them. CDR3 nucleotides: TGTGCCAGCAGCACGACAGGCGGCGAAGGTGAAAAACTGTTTTTT. Translating it yields CASSTTGGEGEKLFF.

This clonotype was detected only a few times. Relative to the germline gene, one junction end is altered; a read error may explain this. This chain uses TRBV7-2 with TRBJ1-1; D remains unclear. The V gene's germline CDR1 is SGHTA and CDR2 FQGNSA. The CDR3 totals 14 residues. The CDR3 nucleotides are TGCGCCAGCAGCCGTGAGGCTGGGAACACTGAAGCTTTCTTT. It codes for CASSREAGNTEAFF.